These 27 T cell receptor beta chains were all obtained from the same sample, sequenced in a study of T cell changes during pregnancy in multiple sclerosis. Sequencing was performed with immunoSEQ multiplex PCR; in TCRdb, only in-frame clones are kept and a portion is missing. The sample has some 97,000 clones, about 94% seen once. This material consisted of peripheral blood, taken before pregnancy. The receptors stem from a female donor with multiple sclerosis, enrolled in a pregnancy study.

V is TRBV7-3 and J is TRBJ1-5; tentatively, D is TRBD1 (6 bases). Trimming took 2 bases from V and 7 from J, leaving 21 bases between them. The CDR3 runs to 17 residues. Per germline, CDR1 SGHTA and CDR2 FQGTGA. CDR3 bases: TGTGCCAGCAGCTTAGAAATGGACAGTCCTTTCTGGCAGCCCCAGCATTTT. Translated: CASSLEMDSPFWQPQHF.

The J gene is TRBJ2-3, the V gene TRBV15; maybe TRBD2 (7 bases). Germline V CDR1 and CDR2: LNHNV, YYDKDF (reference sequence). The CDR3 runs 15 residues. V lost 0 bases and J lost 2, with 9 bases in between. CDR3 nucleotide sequence: TGTGCCACCAGCAGAGATCGGGGGGCCACAGATACGCAGTATTTT. It encodes CATSRDRGATDTQYF. The variable domain in full, with the rest retrieved from reference TRBV15 and TRBJ2-3, is DAMVIQNPRYQVTQFGKPVTLSCSQTLNHNVMYWYQQKSSQAPKLLFHYYDKDFNNEADTPDNFQSRRPNTSFCFLDIRSPGLGDTAMYLCATSRDRGATDTQYFGPGTRLTVL.

Only one count was recorded for this clone. In DNA, the CDR3 is TGTGCCAGCAGGACAACCATGAACACTGAAGCTTTCTTT. Its translation: CASRTTMNTEAFF. The chain couples TRBV2 to TRBJ1-1; no definite D call. Trimming removed 6 bases from V and 0 bases from J, with 8 bases in between. The CDR3 loop spans 13 amino acids. Germline CDR1 and CDR2: SNHLY and FYNNEI.

The chain uses TRBV5-1 and TRBJ2-1; TRBD2 matches at 16 bases. V was clipped by 5 bases and J by 10 bases; unmatched bases: 3. The CDR3 contains 14 residues. Germline V CDR1 and CDR2: SGHRS, YFSETQ. In DNA, the CDR3 is TGCGCCAGCAGGGGACTAGCGGGAGGGACCGAGCAGTTCTTC. Encoded protein: CASRGLAGGTEQFF.

The rearrangement joins TRBV2 to TRBJ1-2, with D perhaps TRBD1 (5 bases). This CDR3 has 15 amino acids. V lost 3 bases and J lost 0, with 11 bases in between. Germline V gene sequence: CDR1 SNHLY, CDR2 FYNNEI. CDR3 nucleotides: TGTGCCAGCAGTGACCTAACAGGTGCTAACTATGGCTACACCTTC. Encoded protein: CASSDLTGANYGYTF.

The rearrangement links TRBV5-1 to TRBJ2-3; 12 bases match TRBD2. V lost 1 base and J lost 0; bases outside the gene matches: 3. Germline CDR1 is SGHRS and CDR2 is YFSETQ. The CDR3 extends over 17 amino acids. CDR3 sequence reads: CASSLTGTSGSTDTQYF. Written as DNA, the CDR3 is TGCGCCAGCAGCTTGACCGGGACTAGCGGGAGCACAGATACGCAGTATTTT.

V gene TRBV18 combines with J gene TRBJ2-7, with TRBD1 identical over 9 bases. This CDR3 region has 15 residues. Germline values: CDR1 KGHSH, CDR2 LQKENI. The V gene end was trimmed by 6 bases and the J gene end by 2 bases; junction bases not matched to a gene: 8. The CDR3 DNA sequence: TGTGCCAGCTCCTCCCGGGACAGGGCAGCCTACGAGCAGTACTTC. Amino acids: CASSSRDRAAYEQYF.

The chain is built from TRBV28 and TRBJ1-1; D not resolved. Germline V gene data show CDR1 as MDHEN and CDR2 as SYDVKM. Trimming stripped 4 bases from V and 2 bases from J, with 11 bases between. The CDR3 contains 14 residues. The CDR3 DNA is TGTGCCAGCAGTTCCCAAGAGTTTAACACTGAAGCTTTCTTT. Translated: CASSSQEFNTEAFF.

The chain has TRBV6-1 and TRBJ1-3; TRBD1 matches at 7 bases. The J segment lost 1 base and the V segment lost 4 bases, leaving 4 bases of the junction unmatched. This CDR3 has 15 amino acids. The germline V gene has CDR1 MNHNS and CDR2 SASEGT. In DNA form, the CDR3 reads TGTGCCAGCAGTGCCCTGACAGGGTCTGGAAACACCATATATTTT. Residues: CASSALTGSGNTIYF.

The genes are TRBV9 and TRBJ2-2; TRBD1 aligns across 7 bases. CDR1 and CDR2 (germline): SGDLS, YYNGEE. Losses at the gene ends were 1 base for V and 3 bases for J; bases not matched to a gene: 12. This CDR3 is 18 amino acids long. The CDR3 region is CASSVRPRQGMHTGELFF. In DNA, the CDR3 is TGTGCCAGCAGCGTAAGGCCCCGACAGGGTATGCACACCGGGGAGCTGTTTTTT.

V and J are TRBV2 and TRBJ2-1, with a weak D call TRBD2 (6 bases). CDR1 and CDR2 (germline): SNHLY, FYNNEI. Trimming removed 6 bases at V and 4 bases at J, with 31 bases between. This CDR3 region has 20 residues. In DNA, the CDR3 is TGTGCCAGCAGATACTTTAGCGGTCGTAACCCCTTTATCTTTTACAATGAGCAGTTCTTC. Its translation is CASRYFSGRNPFIFYNEQFF.

The chain joins TRBV4-1 to TRBJ1-1, with a possible D match to TRBD1 (5 bases). Germline V gene data show CDR1 as MGHRA and CDR2 as YSYEKL. Between the trimmed V and J ends, which lost 4 bases and 7 bases, there was a span of 19 bases. The CDR3 covers 15 residues. CDR3 sequence reads: CASSLHGGEGFEAFF. The CDR3 bases are TGCGCCAGCAGCCTCCACGGGGGGGAAGGTTTTGAAGCTTTCTTT.

The chain has TRBV27 and TRBJ2-2, with a possible D match to TRBD1 (5 bases). CDR1 and CDR2 from the germline V gene are MNHEY and SMNVEV (reference sequence). The CDR3 extends over 11 amino acids. Trimming stripped 10 bases from V and 5 bases from J, with 8 bases between. CDR3 sequence (DNA): TGTGCCAACGACAGAACCGGGGAGCTGTTTTTT. Residues: CANDRTGELFF.

This chain connects TRBV5-1 to TRBJ2-3, with 8 bases fitting TRBD2. The CDR3 has 14 amino acids. V was pared by 4 bases and J by 1 base, with 2 bases of the junction left unmatched. Germline assignment: CDR1 SGHRS and CDR2 YFSETQ. The CDR3 sequence: CASSATSGTDTQYF. As DNA, the CDR3 is TGCGCCAGCAGCGCGACTAGCGGCACAGATACGCAGTATTTT.

The gene calls are TRBV9 and TRBJ1-2, with 9 nucleotides matching TRBD1. From germline, CDR1 is SGDLS and CDR2 YYNGEE. The trim removed 0 bases at V and 6 bases at J, leaving 12 bases unmatched. The CDR3 extends over 17 amino acids. This CDR3 reads CASSVGTRTGEGHGYTF. DNA of the CDR3: TGTGCCAGCAGCGTAGGGACTCGGACAGGGGAGGGACATGGCTACACCTTC. Full variable domain (rest looked up from reference TRBV9 and TRBJ1-2): DSGVTQTPKHLITATGQRVTLRCSPRSGDLSVYWYQQSLDQGLQFLIQYYNGEERAKGNILERFSAQQFPDLHSELNLSSLELGDSALYFCASSVGTRTGEGHGYTFGSGTRLTVV.

This chain uses TRBV5-1 with TRBJ2-1; 11 bases map to TRBD2. CDR1 SGHRS and CDR2 YFSETQ come from the germline V gene. Losses at the gene ends were 0 bases for V and 7 bases for J; bases not matched to a gene: 9. The CDR3 covers 17 residues. CDR3 protein: CASSLGKTSGTRNEQFF. Here the CDR3 DNA reads TGCGCCAGCAGCTTGGGTAAGACTAGCGGGACCCGTAATGAGCAGTTCTTC.

This clone appeared a single time. The V call is TRBV27, the J call TRBJ2-7; D possibly corresponds to TRBD2 (6 bases). CDR1 MNHEY and CDR2 SMNVEV come from the germline V gene (reference sequence). Trimming cost V 5 bases and J 3 bases, with 14 bases left between them. The length of the CDR3 is 14 residues. The CDR3, as DNA: TGTGCCAGCAGTGCCGGCGGGACCGTCTACGAGCAGTACTTC. Protein: CASSAGGTVYEQYF.

The chain recombines TRBV5-1 with TRBJ2-1; TRBD2 is a possible D gene (6 bases). The CDR3 covers 15 residues. From germline, CDR1 is SGHRS and CDR2 YFSETQ. Trimming cost V 0 bases and J 6 bases, with 13 bases left between them. This CDR3 is CASSLVAGFSNEQFF. The CDR3 DNA follows: TGCGCCAGCAGCTTGGTGGCGGGATTCTCCAATGAGCAGTTCTTC.

About this clone itself: Other DNA sequences from this sample encode an identical CDR3 as well. V gene TRBV2 combines with J gene TRBJ1-2; D is possibly TRBD1 (6 bases). Trimming left V 1 base short and J 4 bases short, with 7 bases between. This CDR3 is 13 amino acids long. CDR1 and CDR2 from the germline V gene are SNHLY and FYNNEI. CDR3 region: CASSEGQAYGYTF. CDR3 bases: TGTGCCAGCAGTGAAGGACAGGCCTATGGCTACACCTTC.

The chain combines TRBV19 with TRBJ1-5, with D unresolved. The CDR3 length is 15 residues. The V end lost 7 bases, the J end lost 0 bases, and 13 bases lay between the germline ends. Germline CDR1 reads LNHDA; CDR2 reads SQIVND (reference sequence). In DNA form, the CDR3 reads TGTGCCAGTACAGGCAGATTATATAGCAATCAGCCCCAGCATTTT. Translated, it gives CASTGRLYSNQPQHF. The entire variable domain, with the rest obtained from reference TRBV19 and TRBJ1-5, is as follows: DGGITQSPKYLFRKEGQNVTLSCEQNLNHDAMYWYRQDPGQGLRLIYYSQIVNDFQKGDIAEGYSVSREKKESFPLTVTSAQKNPTAFYLCASTGRLYSNQPQHFGDGTRLSIL.

The chain carries TRBV19 and TRBJ2-6; 7 nucleotides line up with TRBD1. V shed 7 bases, J shed 4 bases, and the junction held 4 bases outside the gene matches. CDR3 length: 14 amino acids. The germline gives CDR1 LNHDA, CDR2 SQIVND (reference sequence). CDR3 sequence (DNA): TGTGCCAGTATAGACAGGGCCGGGGCCAACGTCCTGACTTTC. Translating it yields CASIDRAGANVLTF. The full variable domain, rest sourced from reference TRBV19 and TRBJ2-6, is DGGITQSPKYLFRKEGQNVTLSCEQNLNHDAMYWYRQDPGQGLRLIYYSQIVNDFQKGDIAEGYSVSREKKESFPLTVTSAQKNPTAFYLCASIDRAGANVLTFGAGSRLTVL.

The chain is built from TRBV11-2 and TRBJ2-1; the D is unclear. Germline V gene sequence: CDR1 SGHAT, CDR2 FQNNGV. With 1 base removed from V and 8 bases from J, the gap between germline ends came to 15 bases. CDR3 length equals 15 residues. CDR3 coding DNA: TGTGCCAGCAGCTTAGGAGCGTTAAAGCCCGATGAGCAGTTCTTC. This sequence encodes CASSLGALKPDEQFF.

The V and J genes are TRBV28 and TRBJ1-2, with 8 bases matching TRBD1. The CDR3 has 14 residues. The junction had 7 bases not matched to a gene; V was cut back by 6 bases and J by 4 bases. CDR1 is MDHEN and CDR2 is SYDVKM in the germline V gene. CDR3 residues: CASRERGQGYGYTF. CDR3 coding DNA: TGTGCCAGCAGGGAGAGAGGACAGGGCTATGGCTACACCTTC.

CDR3 protein: CASSRTGGSSYEQYF. The CDR3 DNA is TGTGCCAGCAGCCGGACAGGGGGCAGCTCCTACGAGCAGTACTTC. The chain links TRBV5-6 to TRBJ2-7; TRBD1 matches 11 bases. Germline V gives CDR1 SGHDT, CDR2 YYEEEE. This CDR3 region has 15 residues. After removal of 4 bases from V and 0 bases from J, the junction contained 3 bases not matched to a gene.

This clone appeared a single time. The V gene is TRBV4-1, the J gene TRBJ2-2, with 7 bases lining up with TRBD1. The CDR3 contains 14 residues. With V trimmed by 2 bases and J by 6 bases, 3 bases remained unmatched. Germline-derived CDR1 and CDR2 are MGHRA and YSYEKL. Written as DNA, the CDR3 is TGCGCCAGCAGCCAAAACAGGGGATCCGGGGAGCTGTTTTTT. Its protein product is CASSQNRGSGELFF.

The chain has TRBV5-1 and TRBJ2-2; tentatively, D is TRBD1 (6 bases). The CDR3 length is 18 residues. The V gene's germline CDR1 is SGHRS and CDR2 YFSETQ. Between the trimmed V and J ends, which lost 1 base and 0 bases, there was a span of 16 bases. In DNA form, the CDR3 reads TGCGCCAGCAGCTTGTTAGTTTCCGAGGGGGCGAACACCGGGGAGCTGTTTTTT. Its protein is CASSLLVSEGANTGELFF.

This chain connects TRBV9 to TRBJ2-7; a possible D gene is TRBD2 (6 bases). This CDR3 comprises 14 residues. Trimming shortened V by 0 bases and J by 7 bases, and 14 bases separated the two germline ends. Germline V lookup: CDR1 SGDLS, CDR2 YYNGEE. This CDR3 is CASSVGLPGGEQYF. The CDR3 DNA reads TGTGCCAGCAGCGTAGGACTCCCCGGAGGGGAGCAGTACTTC.